This is a list of T cell receptor beta chains from one sample in a study of blood T cell repertoires in COVID-19. Produced via immunoSEQ multiplex PCR; TCRdb's table is partial and in-frame only. The sample lists 250,000 to 300,000 clones, around 90% occurring once. Sequenced sample: PBMCs or T cells enriched from blood (not recorded which). These receptors were collected from a woman aged 30 to 39 who had recovered from COVID-19. CDR3s include the opening cysteine and the closing phenylalanine or tryptophan. The order of the fields is V gene, clone size, D gene, J gene, CDR3 protein, CDR3 DNA. The D gene is left open where the match is weak. Clone size is given for some rows only: seen once, a few or many times, or a class if the clone is expanded.

TRBV27	NA	NA	TRBJ2-1	CASSSRNEQFF	TGTGCCAGCAGTTCCAGGAATGAGCAGTTCTTC
TRBV20-1	NA	NA	TRBJ1-1	CSARGFAEAFF	TGCAGTGCTAGAGGTTTCGCTGAAGCTTTCTTT
TRBV30	NA	TRBD1	TRBJ2-3	CAWSAGTGATDTQYF	TGTGCCTGGAGTGCTGGGACAGGGGCCACAGATACGCAGTATTTT
TRBV3-1/TRBV3-2	NA	NA	TRBJ2-7	CASSQDLGENYEQYF	TGTGCCAGCAGCCAAGATCTAGGGGAAAACTACGAGCAGTACTTC
TRBV24-1	NA	TRBD2	TRBJ2-3	CATGRDGADTQYF	TGTGCCACCGGGAGGGATGGAGCAGATACGCAGTATTTT
TRBV5-8	once	TRBD2	TRBJ2-5	CASSSGRAGIGQETQYF	TGTGCCAGCAGCAGCGGGAGGGCCGGAATTGGTCAAGAGACCCAGTACTTC
TRBV30	NA	NA	TRBJ2-4	CAWSPDLAKNIQYF	TGTGCCTGGAGTCCAGATCTAGCCAAAAACATTCAGTACTTC
TRBV12-3/TRBV12-4	NA	TRBD1	TRBJ2-1	CASSRTGADEQFF	TGTGCCAGCAGCCGTACAGGGGCGGATGAGCAGTTCTTC
TRBV12-2	NA	NA	TRBJ2-2	CASRFPRRAGELFF	TGTGCAAGTCGCTTTCCACGGAGAGCCGGGGAGCTGTTTTTT
TRBV18	NA	NA	TRBJ1-1	CASSPSDSPFTEAFF	TGTGCCAGCTCACCTTCGGACTCTCCATTCACTGAAGCTTTCTTT
TRBV28	NA	TRBD2	TRBJ2-3	CASTKRDTDTQYF	TGTGCCAGCACTAAGCGGGACACAGATACGCAGTATTTT
TRBV6-6	NA	TRBD1	TRBJ2-3	CASRLDRGPDTQYF	TGTGCCAGCAGATTGGACAGGGGTCCAGATACGCAGTATTTT
TRBV20-1	NA	TRBD2	TRBJ2-3	CSASALASTDTQYF	TGCAGTGCTAGTGCACTAGCGAGCACAGATACGCAGTATTTT
TRBV7-3	NA	NA	TRBJ2-2	CASSLTREGGLFF	TGTGCCAGCAGCTTAACTCGCGAGGGAGGGCTGTTTTTT
TRBV28	NA	TRBD1	TRBJ2-1	CASSLGTGEQFF	TGTGCCAGCAGTTTGGGGACAGGTGAGCAGTTCTTC
TRBV7-2	once	NA	TRBJ2-5	CASSLQGGQETQYF	TGTGCCAGCAGCTTACAGGGGGGCCAAGAGACCCAGTACTTC
TRBV28	NA	TRBD2	TRBJ2-3	CASSATSGRVLDTQYF	TGTGCCAGCAGCGCCACTAGCGGGAGGGTCTTGGATACGCAGTATTTT
TRBV28	once	NA	TRBJ1-5	CASSYGSGGQPQHF	TGTGCCAGCAGTTACGGCTCGGGTGGCCAGCCCCAGCATTTT
TRBV6-1	NA	NA	TRBJ2-1	CASSEASPARSYNEQFF	TGTGCCAGCAGTGAAGCATCCCCAGCGCGCTCCTACAATGAGCAGTTCTTC
TRBV19	NA	TRBD1	TRBJ2-3	CASRRGQNTDTQYF	TGTGCCAGCCGCAGGGGGCAAAACACAGATACGCAGTATTTT
TRBV9	NA	TRBD1	TRBJ2-3	CASSPTTGTGVIDTQYF	TGTGCCAGCAGCCCGACGACCGGGACAGGGGTTATAGATACGCAGTATTTT
TRBV11-2	NA	NA	TRBJ1-1	CASSLNWANTEAFF	TGTGCCAGCAGCTTAAACTGGGCGAACACTGAAGCTTTCTTT
TRBV5-1	NA	TRBD1	TRBJ2-5	CASSYGQGTLEYF	TGCGCCAGCAGCTACGGACAGGGGACCCTCGAGTACTTC
TRBV4-2	NA	NA	TRBJ2-3	CASSRPVVGDTDTQYF	TGTGCCAGCAGCCGCCCGGTGGTCGGAGACACAGATACGCAGTATTTT
TRBV19	NA	NA	TRBJ1-5	CASSSTDRINQPQHF	TGTGCCAGTAGTAGCACCGACAGAATCAATCAGCCCCAGCATTTT
TRBV21-1	NA	NA	TRBJ2-5	CASSKSGQGGPHETQYF	TGTGCCAGCAGCAAGTCCGGACAGGGGGGACCTCATGAGACCCAGTACTTC
TRBV12-1	NA	NA	TRBJ2-1	CASSFCLAGGSEQFF	TGTGCCAGCAGCTTCTGCCTAGCGGGAGGGAGTGAGCAGTTCTTC
TRBV15	NA	TRBD2	TRBJ2-7	CATSRERGGSYEQYF	TGTGCCACCAGCAGAGAACGGGGAGGGTCCTACGAGCAGTACTTC
TRBV7-8	NA	TRBD1	TRBJ2-1	CASSIITGEGEQFF	TGTGCCAGCAGCATAATAACAGGGGAAGGTGAGCAGTTCTTC
TRBV6-2/TRBV6-3	NA	TRBD2	TRBJ2-7	CASSYFRTGAGEQYF	TGTGCCAGCAGTTACTTTCGAACGGGAGCGGGGGAGCAGTACTTC
TRBV4-3	once	NA	TRBJ1-4	CASSQQLATNEKLFF	TGCGCCAGCAGCCAACAACTTGCAACTAATGAAAAACTGTTTTTT
TRBV5-7	NA	TRBD1	TRBJ1-2	CASSMGQFYGYTF	TGTGCCAGCAGCATGGGACAGTTCTATGGCTACACCTTC
TRBV24-1	NA	NA	TRBJ2-1	CATRFGQYNEQFF	TGTGCCACCAGGTTCGGACAGTACAATGAGCAGTTCTTC
TRBV14	NA	NA	TRBJ1-1	CASSQDPAGRTEAFF	TGTGCCAGCAGCCAAGATCCTGCAGGGAGGACTGAAGCTTTCTTT
TRBV19	once	NA	TRBJ2-2	CASIGWGRYTGELFF	TGTGCCAGTATCGGGTGGGGCAGGTACACCGGGGAGCTGTTTTTT
TRBV10-3	NA	TRBD2	TRBJ2-1	CAISVGGRAYEQFF	TGTGCCATCAGTGTTGGCGGGAGGGCCTATGAGCAGTTCTTC
TRBV27	few	TRBD1	TRBJ1-2	CASSSTGGHGYTF	TGTGCCAGCAGTTCTACAGGGGGACATGGCTACACCTTC
TRBV7-6	NA	NA	TRBJ2-5	CASSLGTTGRGAQYF	TGTGCCAGCAGCTTAGGGACGACAGGGCGGGGAGCCCAGTACTTC
TRBV5-1	NA	NA	TRBJ1-2	CASSLDRDYGYTF	TGCGCCAGCAGCTTGGACAGGGACTATGGCTACACCTTC
TRBV6-4	NA	TRBD2	TRBJ2-3	CASSDGTTETQYF	TGTGCCAGCAGTGACGGGACTACAGAAACGCAGTATTTT
TRBV19	NA	NA	TRBJ2-1	CARLIEVMQRSYNEQFF	TGTGCCAGGTTAATAGAGGTAATGCAACGCTCCTACAATGAGCAGTTCTTC
TRBV28	NA	NA	TRBJ2-7	CASSLLYREGTYEQYF	TGTGCCAGCAGTTTATTATACCGGGAAGGAACCTACGAGCAGTACTTC
TRBV24-1	NA	NA	TRBJ2-1	CATSDADSLAYNEQFF	TGTGCCACCAGTGACGCCGACAGCTTAGCCTACAATGAGCAGTTCTTC
TRBV28	NA	TRBD2	TRBJ2-3	CASRLAGRNADTQYF	TGTGCCAGCAGGCTAGCGGGACGTAATGCAGATACGCAGTATTTT
TRBV18	NA	TRBD1	TRBJ1-1	CASSPGTGEVNTEAFF	TGTGCCAGCTCACCCGGGACAGGGGAAGTGAACACTGAAGCTTTCTTT